Presented here are 7 T cell receptor beta chains from one specimen sequenced in a study of cytomegalovirus exposure and HLA in healthy donors. With 60 Vbeta and 13 Jbeta primers, the PCR was carried out. Here immunoSEQ multiplex PCR was the method, and the copy in TCRdb shows in-frame clones only, minus some. The sample has more than 150,000 clones, roughly four fifths seen once. Material for sequencing was PBMCs. These receptors were taken from a man aged 35 to 55 in good health and CMV-seronegative.

The rearrangement links TRBV7-8 to TRBJ2-5; the D gene is possibly TRBD1 (5 bases). V gave up 1 base and J gave up 5 bases, with 8 bases separating them. The germline gives CDR1 SGHVS, CDR2 FQNEAQ. This CDR3 contains 13 residues. The CDR3 bases are TGTGCCAGCAGCTTAGAACAGGTGGAGACCCAGTACTTC. Protein product: CASSLEQVETQYF.

V gene TRBV27 combines with J gene TRBJ2-7, with 9 bases aligning to TRBD2. The CDR3 contains 12 residues. CDR1 is MNHEY, CDR2 SMNVEV, per germline (reference sequence). V lost 6 bases and J lost 6; bases outside the gene matches: 3. CDR3 in amino acids: CASRGTSPEQYV. CDR3 DNA: TGTGCCAGCAGGGGGACTAGCCCCGAGCAGTACGTC.

The rearrangement links TRBV9 to TRBJ2-1, with TRBD2 identical over 8 bases. CDR1 is SGDLS, CDR2 YYNGEE, per germline. CDR3 length: 15 residues. Trimming took 3 bases from V and 6 from J; bases not matched to a gene: 8. CDR3 bases: TGTGCCAGCAGCGCCGGACTAGCCGTAACCAATGAGCAGTTCTTC. Residues: CASSAGLAVTNEQFF.

CDR3 DNA sequence: TGTGCCAGCAGCCCCTGGACTAGCGGGCCCTACGAGCAGTACTTC. Its protein product is CASSPWTSGPYEQYF. The V call is TRBV9, the J call TRBJ2-7; 11 bases fit TRBD2. Germline-derived CDR1 and CDR2 are SGDLS and YYNGEE. V was pared by 4 bases and J by 2 bases, with 5 bases of the junction left unmatched. There are 15 residues in the CDR3.

CDR3 protein: CASSFFGPAGGDRTGELFF. The CDR3, as DNA: TGTGCCAGCAGCTTTTTTGGTCCAGCGGGAGGGGATCGGACCGGGGAGCTGTTTTTT. This chain joins TRBV7-8 and TRBJ2-2; 10 bases line up with TRBD2. Germline lookup yields CDR1 SGHVS and CDR2 FQNEAQ. The V and J ends lost 3 bases and 5 bases, in that order; junction bases with no gene match: 15. The CDR3 runs to 19 residues.

This chain uses TRBV7-8 with TRBJ2-7, with D tentatively TRBD1 (6 bases). From germline, CDR1 is SGHVS and CDR2 FQNEAQ. CDR3 length: 12 residues. Trimming removed 5 bases from V and 8 bases from J, with 13 bases in between. The CDR3 DNA follows: TGTGCCAGCAGCCTGGACAGTCTCCAGCAGTACTTC. Amino acids: CASSLDSLQQYF. Full variable domain (remainder filled in from reference TRBV7-8 and TRBJ2-7): GAGVSQSPRYKVAKRGQDVALRCDPISGHVSLFWYQQALGQGPEFLTYFQNEAQLDKSGLPSDRFFAERPEGSVSTLKIQRTQQEDSAVYLCASSLDSLQQYFGPGTRLTVT.

This clone was seen a single time. The chain has TRBV7-3 and TRBJ2-1, with 8 bases lining up with TRBD2. Germline V gives CDR1 SGHTA, CDR2 FQGTGA. CDR3 length: 16 residues. The junction had 4 bases not matched to a gene; V was cut back by 1 base and J by 2 bases. Written as DNA, the CDR3 is TGTGCCAGCAGCTTAATGGCGGGAGGTACCTACAATGAGCAGTTCTTC. Its protein product is CASSLMAGGTYNEQFF.